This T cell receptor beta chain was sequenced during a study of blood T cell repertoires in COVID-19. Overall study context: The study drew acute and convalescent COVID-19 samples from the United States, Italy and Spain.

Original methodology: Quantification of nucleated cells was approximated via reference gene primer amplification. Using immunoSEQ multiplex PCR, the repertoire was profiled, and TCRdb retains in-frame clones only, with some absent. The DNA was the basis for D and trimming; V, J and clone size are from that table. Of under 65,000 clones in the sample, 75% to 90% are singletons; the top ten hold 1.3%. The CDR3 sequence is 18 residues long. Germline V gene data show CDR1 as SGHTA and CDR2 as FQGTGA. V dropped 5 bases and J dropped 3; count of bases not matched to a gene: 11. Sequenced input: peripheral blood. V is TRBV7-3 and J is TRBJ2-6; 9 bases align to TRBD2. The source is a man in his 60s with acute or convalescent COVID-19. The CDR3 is CASSPRGRGGNGANVLTF. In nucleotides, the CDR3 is TGTGCCAGCAGCCCCCGCGGGCGGGGGGGCAATGGGGCCAACGTCCTGACTTTC.